This paragraph reports one T cell receptor (beta chain). The record originates from a study of cytomegalovirus exposure and HLA in healthy donors. This CDR3 spans 12 amino acids. Trimming took 2 bases from V and 9 from J, leaving 11 bases between them. Looked up from germline, CDR1 is SNHLY and CDR2 is FYNNEI. Amplification used 60 Vbeta primers and 13 Jbeta primers. Data came from immunoSEQ multiplex PCR; TCRdb stores just in-frame clones and leaves some out. The sample shows around 170,000 clones, 81% of them seen only once. The V and J genes are TRBV2 and TRBJ2-7; D uncertain. The sample taken for sequencing was PBMCs. This receptor was identified in a man in his fifties or sixties in good health and CMV-seropositive. The CDR3 protein is CASSEFDRAQYF. CDR3 sequence (DNA): TGTGCCAGCAGTGAATTCGATCGCGCGCAGTACTTC.